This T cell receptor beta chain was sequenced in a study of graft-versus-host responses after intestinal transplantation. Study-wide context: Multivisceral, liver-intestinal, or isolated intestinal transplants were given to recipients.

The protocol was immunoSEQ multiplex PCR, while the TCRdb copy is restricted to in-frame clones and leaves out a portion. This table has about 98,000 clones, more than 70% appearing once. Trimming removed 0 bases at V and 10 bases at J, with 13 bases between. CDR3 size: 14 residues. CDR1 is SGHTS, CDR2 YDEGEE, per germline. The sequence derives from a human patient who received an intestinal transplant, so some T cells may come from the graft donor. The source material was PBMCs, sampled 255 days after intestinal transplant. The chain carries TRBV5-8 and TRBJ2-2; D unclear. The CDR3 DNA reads TGTGCCAGCAGCTTGGCCGTTACCCAATCGGAGCTGTTTTTT. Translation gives CASSLAVTQSELFF. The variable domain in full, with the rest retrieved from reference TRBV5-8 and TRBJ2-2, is EAGVTQSPTHLIKTRGQQATLRCSPISGHTSVYWYQQALGLGLQFLLWYDEGEERNRGNFPPRFSGRQFPNYSSELNVNALELEDSALYLCASSLAVTQSELFFGEGSRLTVL.